These 27 T cell receptor beta chains share one sample of origin, sequenced in a study of blood T cell repertoires in COVID-19. Some clones are missing from TCRdb's copy, which holds only in-frame ones; the method was immunoSEQ multiplex PCR. The table has approximately 300,000 clones, 70% to 90% seen once; the top ten hold 4%. Sequencing was performed on peripheral blood. These receptors all stem from a woman aged 45-65 years with active or convalescent COVID-19.

The CDR3 DNA is TGCGCCCTTCTGGAGCACTCCTATGGCTACACCTTC. Encoded protein: CALLEHSYGYTF. The chain couples TRBV10-1 to TRBJ1-2; D gene uncertain. Trimming took off 11 bases at V and 4 bases at J, with 14 bases between the two ends. Per germline, CDR1 WNHNN and CDR2 SYGVQD (reference sequence). The CDR3 has 12 amino acids.

The CDR3 protein is CASSILAGASGVEQFF. The CDR3 DNA reads as TGTGCCAGTAGTATTTTAGCGGGGGCGTCAGGGGTGGAGCAGTTCTTC. The rearrangement links TRBV19 to TRBJ2-1, with 9 bases aligning to TRBD2. V was clipped by 3 bases and J by 10 bases; unmatched bases: 13. Germline values: CDR1 LNHDA, CDR2 SQIVND (reference sequence). This CDR3 has 16 residues.

This chain links TRBV5-4 with TRBJ2-3; 10 nucleotides line up with TRBD2. Trimming cost V 0 bases and J 5 bases; bases outside gene matches: 9. Germline V gene data show CDR1 as SGHNT and CDR2 as YYREEE (reference sequence). This CDR3 region has 17 residues. DNA of the CDR3: TGTGCCAGCAGCTTGGTGGCTAGCGGGAGCCTCGGAGATACGCAGTATTTT. Translation: CASSLVASGSLGDTQYF. The full variable domain, with the rest looked up from reference TRBV5-4 and TRBJ2-3, is ETGVTQSPTHLIKTRGQQVTLRCSSQSGHNTVSWYQQALGQGPQFIFQYYREEENGRGNFPPRFSGLQFPNYSSELNVNALELDDSALYLCASSLVASGSLGDTQYFGPGTRLTVL.

This clone was seen a handful of times. The chain recombines TRBV11-3 with TRBJ1-1; TRBD1 is a possible D gene (6 bases). Trimming left V 5 bases short and J 4 bases short, with 14 bases between. Germline V gene lookup returns CDR1 SGHNT and CDR2 YENEEA. The CDR3 spans 14 residues. CDR3 DNA sequence: TGTGCCAGCAGCCTAACAGGGTCAGGCACTGAAGCTTTCTTT. Translation gives CASSLTGSGTEAFF. Full variable domain (missing parts from reference TRBV11-3 and TRBJ1-1): EAGVVQSPRYKIIEKKQPVAFWCNPISGHNTLYWYLQNLGQGPELLIRYENEEAVDDSQLPKDRFSAERLKGVDSTLKIQPAELGDSAVYLCASSLTGSGTEAFFGQGTRLTVV.

The sample holds a few counts of this clone. This chain uses TRBV23-1 with TRBJ2-7, with D tentatively TRBD2 (7 bases). TRBV23-1 is annotated as an ORF whose role is uncertain. The ends were cut back, 0 bases at V and 1 base at J, with 16 bases in the middle. The CDR3 consists of 17 residues. CDR3 protein: CASSQSSRGAYSYEQYF. The DNA of the CDR3 is TGCGCCAGCAGTCAATCGAGTCGGGGGGCGTATTCCTACGAGCAGTACTTC.

This clone was found a few times. The J gene is TRBJ2-7, the V gene TRBV2; tentatively, D is TRBD2 (5 bases). CDR3 length: 15 amino acids. Trimming stripped 5 bases from V and 0 bases from J, with 14 bases between. Per the germline V gene, CDR1 is SNHLY and CDR2 is FYNNEI. CDR3 protein: CASSRSEGGSYEQYF. The CDR3 region has the DNA TGTGCCAGCAGTCGAAGCGAGGGTGGCTCCTACGAGCAGTACTTC.

The rearrangement links TRBV18 to TRBJ2-3; tentatively, D is TRBD1 (5 bases). V was cut by 2 bases and J by 4 bases, with 10 bases left in between. The CDR3 has 14 amino acids. The germline CDR1 and CDR2 sequences are KGHSH and LQKENI. This chain's CDR3 is CASSPLQVADTQYF. In DNA, the CDR3 is TGTGCCAGCTCACCATTACAGGTAGCAGATACGCAGTATTTT.

The CDR3 nucleotides read TGTGCCAGTACCTCAACCGGGACTTTCAATTCACCCCTCCACTTT. Amino acid sequence: CASTSTGTFNSPLHF. This chain connects TRBV19 to TRBJ1-6, with D possibly being TRBD1 (5 bases). V shed 7 bases and J shed 7 bases, with 17 bases lying between them. Germline V gives CDR1 LNHDA, CDR2 SQIVND (reference sequence). The CDR3 is made up of 15 amino acids.

V is TRBV27 and J is TRBJ2-3; perhaps TRBD2 as D (5 bases). Trimming removed 3 bases at V and 2 bases at J, with 12 bases between. The CDR3 has 15 residues. Germline V gene data show CDR1 as MNHEY and CDR2 as SMNVEV (reference sequence). CDR3 in DNA: TGTGCCAGCAGTTTTCGACGGGGAACCACAGATACGCAGTATTTT. The encoded protein is CASSFRRGTTDTQYF.

The chain uses TRBV12-5 and TRBJ2-5; possible D gene TRBD2, 6 bases. V lost 2 bases, J lost 3 bases, and 7 bases lay in between. Germline V gene lookup returns CDR1 LGHNT and CDR2 FRNRAP. This CDR3 contains 13 residues. DNA for the CDR3: TGTGCTAGTGGTTTGACGGGGGAAGAGACCCAGTACTTC. The encoded protein is CASGLTGEETQYF.

The chain carries TRBV7-9 and TRBJ1-2; D is unresolved. The V end was cut by 5 bases, the J end by 3 bases, with 13 bases between. The germline V gene has CDR1 SEHNR and CDR2 FQNEAQ (reference sequence). This CDR3 comprises 14 residues. DNA of the CDR3: TGTGCCAGCAGCCAGGAGGAGGGCCACTATGGCTACACCTTC. Translating gives CASSQEEGHYGYTF.

This chain connects TRBV30 to TRBJ2-7; 9 bases line up with TRBD1. V shed 0 bases and J 6 bases; nucleotides not matched to a gene: 6. Germline V lookup: CDR1 GTSNPN, CDR2 SVGIG (reference sequence). CDR3 length: 14 residues. Written as DNA, the CDR3 is TGTGCCTGGAGTGTAGGACAGGGGACAAGCGAGCAGTACTTC. It codes for CAWSVGQGTSEQYF. The full variable domain, its missing parts supplied by reference TRBV30 and TRBJ2-7, is SQTIHQWPATLVQPVGSPLSLECTVEGTSNPNLYWYRQAAGRGLQLLFYSVGIGQISSEVPQNLSASRPQDRQFILSSKKLLLSDSGFYLCAWSVGQGTSEQYFGPGTRLTVT.

The V call is TRBV5-5, the J call TRBJ1-1, with a possible D match to TRBD1 (5 bases). The length of the CDR3 is 18 residues. Germline V gives CDR1 SGHKS, CDR2 YYEKEE (reference sequence). Trimming cost V 6 bases and J 3 bases, with 27 bases left between them. The CDR3 DNA reads as TGTGCCAGCACCCGCGCCCGGGGGTTGGTCGCCCGCGACACTGAAGCTTTCTTT. The encoded protein is CASTRARGLVARDTEAFF.

V and J are TRBV28 and TRBJ2-2; D is perhaps TRBD2 (5 bases). Per germline, CDR1 MDHEN and CDR2 SYDVKM. Trimming removed 1 base from V and 7 bases from J, with 7 bases in between. The CDR3 runs to 13 residues. CDR3 amino acids: CASSLSGIGELFF. CDR3 bases: TGTGCCAGCAGTTTATCGGGGATCGGGGAGCTGTTTTTT. The full variable domain, completed using reference TRBV28 and TRBJ2-2, is DVKVTQSSRYLVKRTGEKVFLECVQDMDHENMFWYRQDPGLGLRLIYFSYDVKMKEKGDIPEGYSVSREKKERFSLILESASTNQTSMYLCASSLSGIGELFFGEGSRLTVL.

V is TRBV10-3 and J is TRBJ2-7; 11 bases align to TRBD2. Germline CDR1 ENHRY, CDR2 SYGVKD. After removal of 11 bases from V and 4 bases from J, the junction contained 4 bases not matched to a gene. The CDR3 spans 12 residues. CDR3 DNA sequence: TGTGCCGCGGGACTAGCGGTTTACGAGCAGTACTTC. Its translation: CAAGLAVYEQYF.

The chain recombines TRBV5-4 with TRBJ2-5, with TRBD1 as a possible D gene (6 bases). This CDR3 region has 14 residues. Germline CDR1 reads SGHNT; CDR2 reads YYREEE (reference sequence). Trimming pared 4 bases from V and 2 bases from J, leaving 12 bases between. This CDR3 is CASSPRGHQETQYF. CDR3 nucleotide sequence: TGTGCCAGCAGCCCCAGGGGACATCAAGAGACCCAGTACTTC.

J is TRBJ1-6 and V is TRBV9, with 8 bases identical to TRBD1. The trim removed 5 bases at V and 7 bases at J, leaving 8 bases unmatched. In germline, CDR1 is SGDLS, CDR2 YYNGEE. This CDR3 is built from 15 residues. DNA for the CDR3: TGTGCCAGCAGTTTGCAGGGGGACAGGAATTCACCCCTCCACTTT. Translation: CASSLQGDRNSPLHF.

The chain combines TRBV2 with TRBJ2-5; 10 positions agree with TRBD2. J was trimmed by 0 bases and V by 8 bases; bases with no gene match: 6. The CDR3 has 15 amino acids. In germline, CDR1 is SNHLY, CDR2 FYNNEI. CDR3 sequence (DNA): TGTGCCAGCTCTGGACTAGCGGCTCACCAAGAGACCCAGTACTTC. This sequence encodes CASSGLAAHQETQYF.

This chain connects TRBV5-5 to TRBJ1-2; a weak D match, TRBD1 (6 bases). Trimming removed 4 bases at V and 0 bases at J, with 13 bases between. This CDR3 region has 15 residues. CDR1 and CDR2 from the germline V gene are SGHKS and YYEKEE (reference sequence). CDR3: CASSVTGIPNYGYTF. CDR3 nucleotide sequence: TGTGCCAGCAGCGTAACAGGGATCCCTAACTATGGCTACACCTTC. Full variable domain (rest looked up from reference TRBV5-5 and TRBJ1-2): DAGVTQSPTHLIKTRGQQVTLRCSPISGHKSVSWYQQVLGQGPQFIFQYYEKEERGRGNFPDRFSARQFPNYSSELNVNALLLGDSALYLCASSVTGIPNYGYTFGSGTRLTVV.

This chain connects TRBV5-1 to TRBJ1-1, with 9 bases matching TRBD1. The CDR3 covers 17 residues. J lost 3 bases, V lost 0 bases, and 9 bases had no gene match. Germline CDR1 reads SGHRS; CDR2 reads YFSETQ. The CDR3 sequence: CASSLVQGAISDTEAFF. CDR3 bases: TGCGCCAGCAGCTTGGTACAGGGGGCTATTAGCGACACTGAAGCTTTCTTT.

This chain links TRBV7-2 with TRBJ1-4; 10 bases are shared with TRBD1. The CDR3 consists of 16 residues. J lost 8 bases, V lost 2 bases, and 8 bases had no gene match. The germline CDR1 and CDR2 sequences are SGHTA and FQGNSA. CDR3 sequence reads: CASSLQGDRGIEKLFF. The CDR3 DNA reads TGTGCCAGCAGCTTACAGGGGGACAGGGGAATAGAAAAACTGTTTTTT.

The V and J genes are TRBV6-5 and TRBJ2-7; 8 bases align to TRBD1. V shed 6 bases, J shed 2 bases, and the junction held 6 bases outside the gene matches. The CDR3 runs to 14 residues. CDR1 is MNHEY, CDR2 SVGAGI, per germline. The CDR3 loop reads CASRGGQGPYEQYF. DNA for the CDR3: TGTGCCAGCAGGGGCGGACAGGGCCCCTACGAGCAGTACTTC.

The V call is TRBV19, the J call TRBJ2-1; the D gene is possibly TRBD1 (5 bases). Per germline, CDR1 LNHDA and CDR2 SQIVND (reference sequence). This CDR3 is 14 amino acids long. The ends were cut back, 5 bases at V and 2 bases at J, with 10 bases in the middle. In nucleotides, the CDR3 is TGTGCCAGTAGTGAGACAGTCGCCTACAATGAGCAGTTCTTC. Amino acids: CASSETVAYNEQFF.

The J gene is TRBJ2-5, the V gene TRBV28, with a possible D match to TRBD1 (6 bases). The CDR3 extends over 16 amino acids. Germline V gene lookup returns CDR1 MDHEN and CDR2 SYDVKM. V was trimmed by 4 bases and J by 5 bases, leaving 20 bases between them. The CDR3 region is CASSSQGSQGYETQYF. The CDR3 bases are TGTGCCAGCAGTTCACAGGGTTCCCAAGGTTATGAGACCCAGTACTTC.

V gene TRBV4-3 combines with J gene TRBJ1-2; D is possibly TRBD1 (6 bases). The CDR3 is 12 amino acids. CDR1 is LGHNA and CDR2 is YSLEER in the germline V gene. V was clipped by 1 base and J by 10 bases, with 10 bases between them. CDR3 sequence: CASSQGQGPYTF. The DNA of the CDR3 is TGCGCCAGCAGCCAAGGTCAGGGGCCCTACACCTTC.

In regard to this clone: The germline gene is not matched at one end of the junction; a read error may be the cause. The genes are TRBV20-1 and TRBJ2-7; D perhaps matches TRBD1 (5 bases). CDR1 DFQATT and CDR2 SNEGSKA come from the germline V gene (reference sequence). The CDR3 is 11 amino acids. DNA for the CDR3: TGCAGTGCTCGACGAGACAGCGTCGATGTCTTC. Translated: CSARRDSVDVF.

This clone showed up just a few times. J is TRBJ2-3 and V is TRBV7-3, with 8 positions matching TRBD2. This CDR3 has 14 amino acids. Germline CDR1 is SGHTA and CDR2 is FQGTGA. V shed 2 bases, J shed 6 bases, and the junction held 4 bases outside the gene matches. CDR3 sequence: CASSLSGGRDTQYF. The DNA of the CDR3 is TGTGCCAGCAGCTTATCAGGCGGGAGGGATACGCAGTATTTT.